This entry lists 9 T cell receptor beta chains sequenced from one sample in a study of human T cells and chemical hapten exposure. Using its own MiXCR run on the RACE reads, TCRdb lists one record per CDR3 protein. In the table there are approximately 80,000 distinct CDR3 sequences, roughly 10% of which are singletons. Time point in this sample: patch test 2, 6 weeks after DPC sensitization. The treatment is: therapeutic diphenylcyclopropenone sensitization with weekly scalp DPC. This specimen consisted of whole blood, obtained in connection with sensitization to the hapten diphenylcyclopropenone (DPC). These TCRs come from a woman in her 30s with alopecia areata. Some clones in this sample may be carry-over from other donors' samples.

This clonotype was detected ten times or more. The chain joins TRBV2 to TRBJ1-5; D is possibly TRBD1 (5 bases). Germline CDR1 is SNHLY and CDR2 is FYNNEI. The CDR3 is made up of 14 amino acids. Trimming stripped 8 bases from V and 0 bases from J, with 11 bases between. CDR3 region: CASRQGNSNQPQHF. The CDR3 DNA is TGTGCCAGCCGGCAGGGAAATAGCAATCAGCCCCAGCATTTT.

This clonotype was recorded at least ten times. This chain links TRBV28 with TRBJ1-5; no clear D. Germline V gene lookup returns CDR1 MDHEN and CDR2 SYDVKM. This CDR3 is 14 amino acids long. V gave up 6 bases and J gave up 6 bases, with 15 bases separating them. In DNA, the CDR3 is TGTGCCAGCAGGCGGGCTGCGGTAAGTCAGCCCCAGCATTTT. This codes for CASRRAAVSQPQHF.

This clonotype was found a few times. The V gene is TRBV6-6, the J gene TRBJ2-7; no clear D gene. Between the trimmed V and J ends, which lost 5 bases and 7 bases, there was a span of 24 bases. Germline V CDR1 and CDR2: MNHNY, SVGAGI (reference sequence). This CDR3 spans 16 amino acids. In DNA form, the CDR3 reads TGTGCCAGCAGTAACCCGTTAGGCCCGGTCCCGTATGAGCAGTACTTC. Protein: CASSNPLGPVPYEQYF.

J is TRBJ1-5 and V is TRBV27; 7 bases are a match to TRBD1. Germline loops: CDR1 MNHEY, CDR2 SMNVEV (reference sequence). This CDR3 region has 16 residues. V lost 0 bases to trimming and J lost 2 bases; unmatched junction nucleotides: 4. CDR3 DNA: TGTGCCAGCAGTTTATCCCCCACAGGGGGCAATCAGCCCCAGCATTTT. Protein sequence: CASSLSPTGGNQPQHF.

The chain uses TRBV10-3 and TRBJ1-1; weak D call: TRBD1 (5 bases). The CDR3 loop spans 12 amino acids. Germline CDR1 reads ENHRY; CDR2 reads SYGVKD. The ends were cut back, 10 bases at V and 8 bases at J, with 17 bases in the middle. The CDR3 DNA is TGTGCCACAAGAGAAACAGGTACCGAAGCTTTCTTT. Protein: CATRETGTEAFF.

The gene calls are TRBV29-1 and TRBJ2-1, with TRBD2 as a possible D gene (7 bases). The germline V gene has CDR1 SQVTM and CDR2 ANQGSEA. Trimming removed 7 bases from V and 8 bases from J, with 21 bases in between. The CDR3 has 14 residues. The CDR3 region is CSGLGTIGGDEQFF. Written as DNA, the CDR3 is TGCAGCGGTCTCGGGACTATCGGGGGCGATGAGCAGTTCTTC.

This chain joins TRBV4-2 and TRBJ2-1; D perhaps matches TRBD2 (6 bases). Germline values: CDR1 LGHNA, CDR2 YNFKEQ. The ends were cut back, 0 bases at V and 8 bases at J, with 17 bases in the middle. The CDR3 has 16 residues. The chain's CDR3 is CASSQDQGLARDEQFF. CDR3 DNA: TGTGCCAGCAGCCAAGATCAGGGTCTAGCGCGCGATGAGCAGTTCTTC.

The chain couples TRBV7-8 to TRBJ2-2, with 7 positions matching TRBD2. CDR1 is SGHVS and CDR2 is FQNEAQ in the germline V gene. Unmatched junction bases numbered 10, after V lost 5 bases and J lost 7 bases. The CDR3 runs 15 residues. The CDR3 spells CASSPSGTRGGELFF. The CDR3 coding sequence is TGTGCCAGCAGCCCTAGCGGAACTCGAGGCGGGGAGCTGTTTTTT.

This clonotype showed up many times. The chain uses TRBV4-2 and TRBJ2-7; TRBD2 matches 9 bases. The CDR3 covers 19 residues. From germline, CDR1 is LGHNA and CDR2 YNFKEQ. The V gene end was trimmed by 0 bases and the J gene end by 3 bases; junction bases not matched to a gene: 15. The CDR3 DNA is TGTGCCAGCAGCCAAGATCTTCCGGGCGGGAGGGCCTCATTCTACGAGCAGTACTTC. Its protein product is CASSQDLPGGRASFYEQYF.